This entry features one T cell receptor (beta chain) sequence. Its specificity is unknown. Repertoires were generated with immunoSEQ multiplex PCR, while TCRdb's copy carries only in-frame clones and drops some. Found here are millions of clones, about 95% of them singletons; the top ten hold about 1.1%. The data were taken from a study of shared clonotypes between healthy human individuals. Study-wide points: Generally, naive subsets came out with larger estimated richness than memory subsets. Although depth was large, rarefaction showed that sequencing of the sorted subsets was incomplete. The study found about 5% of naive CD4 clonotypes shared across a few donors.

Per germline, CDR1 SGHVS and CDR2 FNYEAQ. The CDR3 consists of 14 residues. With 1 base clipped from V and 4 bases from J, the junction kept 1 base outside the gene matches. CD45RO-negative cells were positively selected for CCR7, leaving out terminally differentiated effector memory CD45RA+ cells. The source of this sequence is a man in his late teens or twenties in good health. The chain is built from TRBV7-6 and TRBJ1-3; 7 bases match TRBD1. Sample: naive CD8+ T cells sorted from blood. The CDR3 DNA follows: TGTGCCAGCAGCTTAGGGGACAGCGGAAACACCATATATTTT. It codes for CASSLGDSGNTIYF.